These 30 T cell receptor beta chains share one sample of origin, sequenced in a study of cytomegalovirus exposure and HLA in healthy donors. 60 Vbeta and 13 Jbeta primers were used in PCR. The repertoire was sequenced with immunoSEQ multiplex PCR; TCRdb's copy has only in-frame clones and lacks some. This table holds about 160,000 clones, around 76% found once. Sequencing was performed on PBMCs. The receptors originated from a girl aged 5 to 17 in good health and CMV-seropositive.

This clone came up once. This chain uses TRBV6-6 with TRBJ1-2; no firm D call. Germline V gene lookup returns CDR1 MNHNY and CDR2 SVGAGI (reference sequence). Trimming took off 2 bases at V and 3 bases at J, with 7 bases between the two ends. CDR3 length equals 13 residues. Written as DNA, the CDR3 is TGTGCCAGCAGTTACAGGGAGGACTATGGCTACACCTTC. The encoded protein is CASSYREDYGYTF.

CDR3 nucleotides: TGCGCCAGCAGCGCATGGGACAGGGGGACGTCGGCTGAAGCTTTCTTT. It is translated as CASSAWDRGTSAEAFF. The gene calls are TRBV5-1 and TRBJ1-1; 11 bases are a match to TRBD1. The CDR3 spans 16 residues. With 4 bases clipped from V and 6 bases from J, the junction kept 11 bases outside the gene matches. Germline CDR1 and CDR2: SGHRS and YFSETQ. The full variable domain, with the rest looked up from reference TRBV5-1 and TRBJ1-1, is KAGVTQTPRYLIKTRGQQVTLSCSPISGHRSVSWYQQTPGQGLQFLFEYFSETQRNKGNFPGRFSGRQFSNSRSEMNVSTLELGDSALYLCASSAWDRGTSAEAFFGQGTRLTVV.

The chain employs TRBV28 and TRBJ1-4, with D tentatively TRBD1 (5 bases). The germline V gene has CDR1 MDHEN and CDR2 SYDVKM. This CDR3 spans 14 amino acids. With 3 bases removed from V and 5 bases from J, the gap between germline ends came to 10 bases. The CDR3 DNA reads as TGTGCCAGCAGTTTGGGGGGAATAAATGAAAAACTGTTTTTT. Translated, it gives CASSLGGINEKLFF. The whole variable domain, remainder taken from reference TRBV28 and TRBJ1-4, is DVKVTQSSRYLVKRTGEKVFLECVQDMDHENMFWYRQDPGLGLRLIYFSYDVKMKEKGDIPEGYSVSREKKERFSLILESASTNQTSMYLCASSLGGINEKLFFGSGTQLSVL.

The CDR3 loop reads CASSQDPAGQGNYEQYF. CDR3 in DNA: TGCGCCAGCAGCCAAGATCCGGCGGGACAGGGCAACTACGAGCAGTACTTC. This chain uses TRBV4-3 with TRBJ2-7; the match to TRBD1 covers 9 bases. The trim removed 0 bases at V and 3 bases at J, leaving 9 bases unmatched. This CDR3 is 17 amino acids long. The germline gives CDR1 LGHNA, CDR2 YSLEER.

The chain combines TRBV7-3 with TRBJ2-5, with 9 bases fitting TRBD1. This CDR3 is built from 17 residues. Trimming at V came to 5 bases and at J to 1 base, leaving 11 bases not matched to a gene. Germline V gene data show CDR1 as SGHTA and CDR2 as FQGTGA. DNA for the CDR3: TGTGCCAGCAGCCGAATCGACAGGGGGGTTTGCCAAGAGACCCAGTACTTC. It translates to CASSRIDRGVCQETQYF.

This chain uses TRBV21-1 with TRBJ1-2; the table's D call, TRBD1, was not checked against the DNA. TRBV21-1 is deemed a pseudogene. This CDR3 comprises 14 residues. The CDR3: CASGWGQLNYGYTF. The CDR3 DNA reads as TGTGCCAGTGGGTGGGGACAGCTAAACTATGGCTACACCTTC.

The chain is built from TRBV29-1 and TRBJ2-1; D may be TRBD1 (5 bases). The CDR3 extends over 13 amino acids. Trimming took off 2 bases at V and 6 bases at J, with 11 bases between the two ends. The germline CDR1 and CDR2 sequences are SQVTM and ANQGSEA. The CDR3 spells CSVEPREGNEQFF. CDR3 nucleotide sequence: TGCAGCGTTGAACCCAGGGAAGGCAATGAGCAGTTCTTC.

The V gene is TRBV5-1, the J gene TRBJ1-3, with 7 bases matching TRBD1. V trimming: 4 bases; J trimming: 0 bases; junction bases outside the gene matches: 7. Germline V CDR1 and CDR2: SGHRS, YFSETQ. The CDR3 is made up of 16 amino acids. CDR3 nucleotide sequence: TGCGCCAGCAGCCCCCAGACAGGGAACTCTGGAAACACCATATATTTT. Protein product: CASSPQTGNSGNTIYF.

The chain is built from TRBV11-2 and TRBJ2-3; the D gene is possibly TRBD2 (5 bases). Germline assignment: CDR1 SGHAT and CDR2 FQNNGV. Trimming removed 2 bases at V and 4 bases at J, with 13 bases between. The CDR3 extends over 15 amino acids. Here the CDR3 DNA reads TGTGCCAGCAGCTTAAAGCCGCGGGCCCCAGATACGCAGTATTTT. The encoded protein is CASSLKPRAPDTQYF.

The V gene is TRBV9, the J gene TRBJ2-1; D gene uncertain. From germline, CDR1 is SGDLS and CDR2 YYNGEE. V was pared by 3 bases and J by 4 bases, with 5 bases between. This CDR3 comprises 12 residues. The CDR3 DNA follows: TGTGCCAGCAGCGGGAGATACAATGAGCAGTTCTTC. Protein product: CASSGRYNEQFF.

The chain has TRBV30 and TRBJ2-3; no reliable D call. The CDR3 totals 12 residues. The ends were cut back, 0 bases at V and 6 bases at J, with 7 bases in the middle. The V gene's germline CDR1 is GTSNPN and CDR2 SVGIG (reference sequence). The DNA of the CDR3 is TGTGCCTGGAGTGTCTCTGTGGATACGCAGTATTTT. It is translated as CAWSVSVDTQYF.

The rearrangement uses TRBV7-8 and TRBJ2-3; 9 nucleotides agree with TRBD2. With 5 bases clipped from V and 5 bases from J, the junction kept 11 bases outside the gene matches. CDR1 and CDR2 from the germline V gene are SGHVS and FQNEAQ. This CDR3 spans 16 amino acids. CDR3 in DNA: TGTGCCAGCAGCCGAGGGACTAGCACAGGCCTAGATACGCAGTATTTT. Translated: CASSRGTSTGLDTQYF. The full variable domain, completed using reference TRBV7-8 and TRBJ2-3, is GAGVSQSPRYKVAKRGQDVALRCDPISGHVSLFWYQQALGQGPEFLTYFQNEAQLDKSGLPSDRFFAERPEGSVSTLKIQRTQQEDSAVYLCASSRGTSTGLDTQYFGPGTRLTVL.

J is TRBJ2-1 and V is TRBV25-1; perhaps TRBD2 as D (7 bases). This CDR3 contains 18 residues. The germline gives CDR1 MGHDK, CDR2 SYGVNS. Trimming shortened V by 5 bases and J by 7 bases, and 27 bases separated the two germline ends. The CDR3 DNA reads TGTGCCAGCAGTTCCCACCTCGGTGGGGGGGCCGGTAGAAATGAGCAGTTCTTC. This translates into CASSSHLGGGAGRNEQFF.

V and J are TRBV27 and TRBJ2-1, with 10 bases that match TRBD2. The CDR3 length is 15 residues. With 2 bases clipped from V and 6 bases from J, the junction kept 4 bases outside the gene matches. The germline CDR1 and CDR2 sequences are MNHEY and SMNVEV (reference sequence). CDR3 sequence (DNA): TGTGCCAGCAGTTTAGGAGCGGGAGGGCCCAATGAGCAGTTCTTC. Its protein product is CASSLGAGGPNEQFF.

The V gene is TRBV28, the J gene TRBJ1-1; D remains ambiguous. Per the germline V gene, CDR1 is MDHEN and CDR2 is SYDVKM. This CDR3 is built from 12 residues. V was shortened by 2 bases and J by 9 bases, with 10 bases between the two germline ends. The CDR3 sequence: CASSLIGRQAFF. CDR3 coding DNA: TGTGCCAGCAGTTTAATCGGCAGGCAAGCTTTCTTT.

CDR3 in amino acids: CASITRGSNQPQHF. Here the CDR3 DNA reads TGTGCCAGCATCACCCGTGGCAGCAATCAGCCCCAGCATTTT. The V and J genes are TRBV6-1 and TRBJ1-5; D is ambiguous. The germline CDR1 and CDR2 sequences are MNHNS and SASEGT. Trimming left V 7 bases short and J 1 base short, with 11 bases between. The CDR3 runs to 14 residues.

The V and J genes are TRBV28 and TRBJ1-1; D not resolved. Germline V gene sequence: CDR1 MDHEN, CDR2 SYDVKM. The CDR3 is 14 residues long. V was shortened by 5 bases and J by 1 base, with 11 bases between the two germline ends. The DNA for the CDR3 is TGTGCCAGCAGTCACATCTACAGGAACACTGAAGCTTTCTTT. It codes for CASSHIYRNTEAFF.

About this clone: A much larger clonotype is one base distant, so this may be a read error. J is TRBJ1-5 and V is TRBV6-6; TRBD1 is a possible D gene (6 bases). The CDR3 totals 13 residues. CDR1 is MNHNY, CDR2 SVGAGI, per germline (reference sequence). V lost 6 bases to trimming and J lost 2 bases, with 8 bases between them. CDR3 in amino acids: CASRRTGNQPQHF. The CDR3, as DNA: TGTGCCAGCAGAAGGACAGGCAATCAGCCCCAGCATTTT.

This clone has only a few counts. The J gene is TRBJ2-7, the V gene TRBV7-8; 13 bases align to TRBD2. There are 15 residues in the CDR3. The ends lost 3 bases at V and 4 bases at J; junction bases unmatched: 3. CDR1 is SGHVS and CDR2 is FQNEAQ in the germline V gene. The CDR3 loop reads CASSLGLAGLYEQYF. DNA of the CDR3: TGTGCCAGCAGCTTGGGACTAGCGGGATTATACGAGCAGTACTTC.

This clone has a single count. This chain links TRBV14 with TRBJ2-1; 15 bases are a match to TRBD2. Germline V gene lookup returns CDR1 SGHDN and CDR2 FVKESK. The V gene end was trimmed by 4 bases and the J gene end by 7 bases; junction bases not matched to a gene: 14. This CDR3 has 19 amino acids. DNA for the CDR3: TGTGCCAGCAGCCTTGGACTAGCGGGGGGGCCTAGGTCTAGTAATGAGCAGTTCTTC. The encoded protein is CASSLGLAGGPRSSNEQFF.

The chain has TRBV29-1 and TRBJ2-1; 13 positions agree with TRBD2. The CDR3 extends over 14 amino acids. Trimming at V came to 6 bases and at J to 9 bases, leaving 8 bases not matched to a gene. The V gene's germline CDR1 is SQVTM and CDR2 ANQGSEA. CDR3 sequence (DNA): TGCAGCGTGATGACTAGCGGGGGGCCTGGTGAGCAGTTCTTC. It is translated as CSVMTSGGPGEQFF.

The V call is TRBV5-8, the J call TRBJ2-5, with 12 nucleotides matching TRBD1. The CDR3 consists of 17 residues. Losses at the gene ends were 4 bases for V and 4 bases for J; bases not matched to a gene: 11. Germline V CDR1 and CDR2: SGHTS, YDEGEE. CDR3 protein: CASSAGQGAGVPETQYF. In DNA form, the CDR3 reads TGTGCCAGCAGCGCGGGACAGGGGGCCGGTGTACCAGAGACCCAGTACTTC.

The rearrangement links TRBV30 to TRBJ2-2; D is unresolved. The CDR3 consists of 15 residues. The germline gives CDR1 GTSNPN, CDR2 SVGIG (reference sequence). V lost 3 bases to trimming and J lost 0 bases, with 11 bases between them. The CDR3 protein is CAWRGRLSNTGELFF. CDR3 coding DNA: TGTGCCTGGAGAGGTCGACTCTCGAACACCGGGGAGCTGTTTTTT.

V is TRBV5-1 and J is TRBJ1-4; possible D gene TRBD1, 5 bases. Germline V gene lookup returns CDR1 SGHRS and CDR2 YFSETQ. V was pared by 1 base and J by 0 bases, with 19 bases between. The CDR3 totals 19 residues. CDR3 amino acids: CASSLYRKAERTTNEKLFF. CDR3 coding DNA: TGCGCCAGCAGCTTGTACAGGAAGGCGGAACGGACAACTAATGAAAAACTGTTTTTT.

The chain employs TRBV13 and TRBJ2-7, with 8 bases that match TRBD1. This CDR3 comprises 16 residues. Germline V gene data show CDR1 as PRHDT and CDR2 as FYEKMQ (reference sequence). With V trimmed by 6 bases and J by 2 bases, 12 bases remained unmatched. The CDR3 DNA reads as TGTGCCAGCAGTTTCCGGCAGGGGGCGAGCCCCTACGAGCAGTACTTC. Translated, it gives CASSFRQGASPYEQYF.

This clone has only one observation. The chain has TRBV29-1 and TRBJ1-1, with 8 bases fitting TRBD1. The CDR3 sequence is 14 residues long. V lost 5 bases and J lost 2; bases outside the gene matches: 7. The germline gives CDR1 SQVTM, CDR2 ANQGSEA. This chain's CDR3 is CSVTTTGANTEAFF. In nucleotides, the CDR3 is TGCAGCGTTACTACGACAGGGGCAAACACTGAAGCTTTCTTT.

The V call is TRBV28, the J call TRBJ2-7; TRBD2 might be the D (6 bases). Trimming cost V 8 bases and J 3 bases, with 8 bases left between them. Germline-derived CDR1 and CDR2 are MDHEN and SYDVKM. This CDR3 is built from 11 residues. The CDR3 DNA reads TGTGCCAGCTCGGGGGTCTACGAGCAGTACTTC. Translated, it gives CASSGVYEQYF.

This chain joins TRBV19 and TRBJ1-1; 10 bases map to TRBD1. Germline CDR1 reads LNHDA; CDR2 reads SQIVND (reference sequence). V was pared by 1 base and J by 6 bases, with 2 bases of the junction left unmatched. The CDR3 runs 14 residues. The CDR3 nucleotides are TGTGCCAGTAGTATAGTGACAGGGGGCCCTGAAGCTTTCTTT. Translating gives CASSIVTGGPEAFF.

This chain uses TRBV4-1 with TRBJ1-1; 8 bases are shared with TRBD1. This CDR3 spans 15 amino acids. V trimming: 5 bases; J trimming: 4 bases; junction bases outside the gene matches: 9. Germline CDR1 and CDR2: MGHRA and YSYEKL. Here the CDR3 reads CASSGRDRYGTEAFF. In DNA form, the CDR3 reads TGCGCCAGCAGCGGCCGGGACAGGTACGGCACTGAAGCTTTCTTT.

This chain joins TRBV7-2 and TRBJ1-1; D not certain. Germline V gene lookup returns CDR1 SGHTA and CDR2 FQGNSA. Deletions cut 2 bases from V and 1 base from J, with 14 bases between. The CDR3 is made up of 16 amino acids. The CDR3 region is CASSLNQGRGNTEAFF. The CDR3 region has the DNA TGTGCCAGCAGCTTAAATCAAGGTCGGGGGAACACTGAAGCTTTCTTT.